A selection of T cell receptor beta chains follows, all from one sample in a study of glioma-infiltrating T cells after dendritic cell vaccination. The repertoire was sequenced with immunoSEQ multiplex PCR; TCRdb's copy has only in-frame clones and lacks some. The table lists approximately 90,000 clones, approximately 75% of them singletons, with roughly 2.1% in the top ten. Sequenced here: blood, sampled after dendritic cell vaccination. Source of these receptors: a human donor with glioblastoma. Each CDR3 is given with its conserved first and last residue. A D gene is named only where the DNA matches it firmly. Size tells how often a clone was seen (once, few, many) or the class of an expanded clone, and some rows leave it out.

>TRBD2|TRBV5-1|.|TRBJ2-3
CASSSLGLAGATDTQYF
TGCGCCAGCAGCTCCCTAGGACTAGCGGGAGCCACAGATACGCAGTATTTT
>TRBD1|TRBV18|.|TRBJ2-7
CASSPLDRVDYEQYF
TGTGCCAGCTCACCATTGGACAGGGTGGACTACGAGCAGTACTTC
>TRBD2|TRBV7-8|.|TRBJ2-1
CASSLEGGLAGSRYNEQFF
TGTGCCAGCAGCTTAGAGGGGGGACTAGCGGGTTCACGGTACAATGAGCAGTTCTTC
>TRBD1|TRBV6-6|.|TRBJ1-1
CASSYQGAGTEAFF
TGTGCCAGCAGTTACCAGGGGGCTGGCACTGAAGCTTTCTTT
>TRBD1|TRBV5-1|.|TRBJ2-1
CASRGQGVGNEQFF
TGCGCCAGCAGAGGACAGGGGGTTGGCAATGAGCAGTTCTTC
>.|TRBV2|.|TRBJ1-2
CASMAGDYGYTF
TGTGCCAGCATGGCGGGCGACTATGGCTACACCTTC
>TRBD2|TRBV5-1|.|TRBJ2-1
CASSLSSGSFNNEQFF
TGCGCCAGCAGCTTGTCTAGCGGGAGTTTCAACAATGAGCAGTTCTTC
>TRBD1|TRBV7-2|.|TRBJ1-1
CASSRDRGNTEAFF
TGTGCCAGCAGCCGGGACAGGGGGAACACTGAAGCTTTCTTT
>.|TRBV7-2|.|TRBJ2-2
CASSFGGVLNTGELFF
TGTGCCAGCAGCTTTGGAGGGGTCCTGAACACCGGGGAGCTGTTTTTT
>TRBD2|TRBV29-1|.|TRBJ2-2
CSVERGRASGELFF
TGCAGCGTTGAAAGAGGGAGGGCCTCTGGGGAGCTGTTTTTT
>TRBD2|TRBV9|.|TRBJ2-1
CASSRSGGGNEQFF
TGTGCCAGCAGCCGTTCTGGGGGGGGTAATGAGCAGTTCTTC
>.|TRBV5-4|.|TRBJ1-5
CASSLWGGANQPQHF
TGTGCCAGCAGCCTGTGGGGGGGGGCGAATCAGCCCCAGCATTTT
>TRBD1|TRBV18|.|TRBJ1-2
CASSLSTGGPSRALNYGYTF
TGTGCCAGCTCACTCTCGACAGGGGGGCCATCGCGGGCTCTCAACTATGGCTACACCTTC
>TRBD1|TRBV5-1|.|TRBJ2-7
CASSIRGQPYEQYF
TGCGCCAGCAGCATTCGGGGACAGCCCTACGAGCAGTACTTC
>TRBD2|TRBV5-1|.|TRBJ2-1
CASSLDPSGSLTEQFF
TGCGCCAGCAGCTTGGATCCTAGCGGGAGCTTAACTGAGCAGTTCTTC
>TRBD1|TRBV7-9|few|TRBJ2-1
CASSLIQGAYNEQFF
TGTGCCAGCAGCTTAATTCAGGGGGCCTACAATGAGCAGTTCTTC
>TRBD1|TRBV5-4|.|TRBJ1-2
CASSVQGAEYGYTF
TGTGCCAGCAGCGTACAGGGGGCAGAGTATGGCTACACCTTC
>.|TRBV27|.|TRBJ1-5
CASSLWGPNQPQHF
TGTGCCAGCAGTTTATGGGGGCCTAATCAGCCCCAGCATTTT
>.|TRBV25-1|.|TRBJ1-6
CASRPGFNNSPLHF
TGTGCCAGCAGACCGGGATTCAATAATTCACCCCTCCACTTT
>TRBD1|TRBV7-9|few|TRBJ1-4
CASRPRTGSDEKLFF
TGTGCCAGCAGACCCCGGACAGGGTCAGATGAAAAACTGTTTTTT
>TRBD1|TRBV19|.|TRBJ1-5
CASSEQGASQPQHF
TGTGCCAGTAGTGAACAGGGGGCGAGCCAGCCCCAGCATTTT
>TRBD1|TRBV6-1|.|TRBJ2-7
CASRDRFTYEQHF
TGTGCCAGCAGGGACAGGTTCACCTACGAGCAGCACTTC
>TRBD1|TRBV9|.|TRBJ1-2
CASSPRGLNGYTF
TGTGCCAGCAGCCCCAGGGGGTTAAATGGCTACACCTTC
>.|TRBV7-9|.|TRBJ2-2
CASSLEGLAPVTGELFF
TGTGCCAGCAGCTTAGAAGGTCTAGCGCCAGTAACCGGGGAGCTGTTTTTT
>.|TRBV5-6|once|TRBJ1-2
CASSLGIQEGYGYTF
TGTGCCAGCAGCTTGGGCATCCAGGAGGGCTATGGCTACACCTTC
>.|TRBV6-5|.|TRBJ2-6
CASSTGNSGANVLTF
TGTGCCAGCAGCACAGGCAACTCTGGGGCCAACGTCCTGACTTTC
>.|TRBV5-1|.|TRBJ1-5
CASSLTGPNQPQHF
TGCGCCAGCAGCTTGACAGGACCCAATCAGCCCCAGCATTTT
>TRBD1|TRBV6-5|.|TRBJ2-1
CASSYSGQANEQFF
TGTGCCAGCAGTTACTCGGGACAGGCAAATGAGCAGTTCTTC
>.|TRBV18|.|TRBJ1-1
CASSPGQPNTEAFF
TGTGCCAGCTCACCCGGACAACCGAACACTGAAGCTTTCTTT
>.|TRBV10-2|.|TRBJ2-5
CASSVGETQYF
TGCGCCAGCAGCGTCGGGGAGACCCAGTACTTC
>TRBD1|TRBV10-3|.|TRBJ1-5
CAISEGGQGASPGPQHF
TGTGCCATCAGTGAAGGGGGACAGGGGGCAAGTCCAGGGCCCCAGCATTTT
>TRBD1|TRBV11-1|few|TRBJ2-1
CASGTGMNEQFF
TGTGCCAGTGGGACAGGGATGAATGAGCAGTTCTTC
>TRBD1|TRBV5-6|.|TRBJ1-6
CASSLAGGGSYNSPLHF
TGTGCCAGCAGCTTGGCAGGGGGTGGTTCCTATAATTCACCCCTCCACTTT
>.|TRBV6-1|.|TRBJ1-2
CASSAESGVNYGYTF
TGTGCCAGCAGCGCCGAGTCGGGGGTAAACTATGGCTACACCTTC
>TRBD2|TRBV15|few|TRBJ2-1
CATSSSGRYNEQFF
TGTGCCACCAGCAGTAGCGGGAGATACAATGAGCAGTTCTTC
>.|TRBV25-1|once|TRBJ1-2
CASSDPRQARGGYTF
TGTGCCAGCAGTGATCCCCGACAGGCCCGCGGGGGCTACACCTTC
>.|TRBV25-1|few|TRBJ2-2
CASSTGPGELFF
TGTGCCAGCAGCACAGGGCCCGGGGAGCTGTTTTTT
>TRBD1|TRBV6-1|.|TRBJ2-2
CASTRDRDTGELFF
TGTGCCAGCACCCGGGACAGGGATACCGGGGAGCTGTTTTTT
>TRBD1|TRBV11-2|.|TRBJ2-5
CASSRLTGPETQYF
TGTGCCAGCAGCCGTTTGACAGGGCCAGAGACCCAGTACTTC
>.|TRBV4-2|.|TRBJ2-1
CASSQDNGRGIYNEQFF
TGTGCCAGCAGCCAAGATAACGGCAGGGGTATTTACAATGAGCAGTTCTTC
>TRBD1|TRBV6-5|.|TRBJ2-3
CASTGGTTDTQYF
TGTGCCAGCACAGGGGGTACGACAGATACGCAGTATTTT
>TRBD1|TRBV25-1|.|TRBJ2-1
CASSRRPGTGADNEQFF
TGTGCCAGCAGCCGTAGACCCGGGACAGGGGCTGACAATGAGCAGTTCTTC
>.|TRBV4-1|.|TRBJ1-5
CASSHQTGTNQPQHF
TGCGCCAGCAGCCATCAAACAGGGACCAATCAGCCCCAGCATTTT
>.|TRBV6-1|few|TRBJ1-2
CATKEGLDYGYTF
TGTGCCACCAAGGAGGGACTCGACTATGGCTACACCTTC
>.|TRBV25-1|.|TRBJ2-2
CASSAKPGWGTGELFF
TGTGCCAGCAGTGCGAAACCGGGATGGGGCACCGGGGAGCTGTTTTTT
>.|TRBV18|.|TRBJ2-5
CASSPGWEYQETQYF
TGTGCCAGCTCACCAGGTTGGGAGTACCAAGAGACCCAGTACTTC
>TRBD2|TRBV5-4|.|TRBJ2-1
CASTSRGGSYNEQFF
TGTGCCAGCACCAGCCGGGGGGGGAGTTACAATGAGCAGTTCTTC
>TRBD2|TRBV5-4|.|TRBJ2-1
CASSRVAGGGIKQFF
TGTGCCAGCAGCCGAGTAGCGGGAGGGGGTATTAAGCAGTTCTTC
>TRBD2|TRBV11-3|.|TRBJ2-5
CASSLGGSSGGQETQYF
TGTGCCAGCAGCTTAGGTGGGTCTAGCGGGGGCCAAGAGACCCAGTACTTC
>.|TRBV6-5|few|TRBJ2-4
CASSYGWGSKNIQYF
TGTGCCAGCAGTTACGGGTGGGGCTCCAAAAACATTCAGTACTTC
>.|TRBV29-1|.|TRBJ1-2
CSVEDMAALNYGYTF
TGCAGCGTTGAAGATATGGCCGCTCTCAACTATGGCTACACCTTC
>.|TRBV5-1|.|TRBJ2-5
CASRIGEETQYF
TGCGCCAGCAGAATCGGAGAAGAGACCCAGTACTTC
>.|TRBV19|.|TRBJ2-1
CASSILQEYNEQFF
TGTGCCAGTAGTATCTTGCAGGAATACAATGAGCAGTTCTTC
>TRBD2|TRBV5-1|.|TRBJ2-1
CASSLAGAVAEQFF
TGCGCCAGCAGCTTAGCGGGAGCCGTCGCTGAGCAGTTCTTC
>TRBD2|TRBV2|.|TRBJ2-1
CASSTLAGGLDEQFF
TGTGCCAGCAGTACACTAGCGGGAGGTCTCGATGAGCAGTTCTTC
>.|TRBV2|few|TRBJ1-3
CASSLGGAGSGNTIYF
TGTGCCAGCAGTCTCGGGGGGGCAGGCTCTGGAAACACCATATATTTT
>.|TRBV6-1|medium-sized|TRBJ1-1
CASSALGGRGNTEAFF
TGTGCCAGCAGTGCCTTGGGGGGACGGGGGAACACTGAAGCTTTCTTT
>TRBD1|TRBV6-6|.|TRBJ2-7
CASRDKGTAVPYEQYF
TGTGCCAGCAGGGACAAAGGGACAGCGGTTCCCTACGAGCAGTACTTC
>.|TRBV7-8|.|TRBJ2-2
CASTPRGYTGELFF
TGTGCCAGCACCCCTAGGGGTTACACCGGGGAGCTGTTTTTT
>.|TRBV11-2|.|TRBJ2-7
CASSLAGYEQYF
TGTGCCAGCAGCTTAGCCGGCTACGAGCAGTACTTC